These 9 T cell receptor beta chains originate from one sample sequenced in a study of control samples from healthy donors and cancer patients. Some clones are missing from TCRdb's copy, which holds only in-frame ones; the method was immunoSEQ multiplex PCR. In the table there are fewer than 100,000 clones, approximately 78% of which are singletons. Sequenced material: blood. The receptors come from an older woman in good health.

This chain links TRBV28 with TRBJ2-6, with D hard to call. V was cut by 5 bases and J by 4 bases, with 6 bases left in between. The CDR3 extends over 13 amino acids. Germline values: CDR1 MDHEN, CDR2 SYDVKM. The CDR3 DNA reads as TGTGCCAGCAGTCGTTCGGGGGCCAACGTCCTGACTTTC. Protein: CASSRSGANVLTF.

The CDR3 loop is CASRDRGTSGPTYEQYF. For the CDR3, the DNA is TGCGCCAGCAGGGACAGGGGGACTAGCGGGCCCACCTACGAGCAGTACTTC. The chain employs TRBV10-2 and TRBJ2-7; 12 nucleotides line up with TRBD2. V lost 6 bases, J lost 2 bases, and 11 bases stayed unmatched. This CDR3 contains 17 residues. The V gene's germline CDR1 is WSHSY and CDR2 SAAADI.

The genes are TRBV18 and TRBJ2-7; 9 bases align to TRBD2. CDR3 length equals 14 residues. After removal of 2 bases from V and 5 bases from J, the junction contained 4 bases not matched to a gene. Per the germline V gene, CDR1 is KGHSH and CDR2 is LQKENI. CDR3 in amino acids: CASSPGLAGNEQYF. CDR3 DNA sequence: TGTGCCAGCTCACCAGGGCTAGCGGGGAACGAGCAGTACTTC.

CDR3 loop: CASSPGAGVGYEQYF. The CDR3 DNA follows: TGTGCCAGCTCCCCGGGAGCGGGAGTTGGCTACGAGCAGTACTTC. The gene calls are TRBV18 and TRBJ2-7; 8 nucleotides align to TRBD2. From germline, CDR1 is KGHSH and CDR2 LQKENI. The CDR3 spans 15 residues. V was pared by 6 bases and J by 3 bases, with 10 bases of the junction left unmatched.

The chain is built from TRBV3-1 (or the pseudogene TRBV3-2) and TRBJ1-2; D is uncertain. Germline CDR1 LGHDT, CDR2 YNNKEL (reference sequence). The CDR3 covers 14 residues. Trimming pared 0 bases from V and 2 bases from J, leaving 7 bases between. The CDR3, as DNA: TGTGCCAGCAGCCAAGATTGGAGGAACTATGGCTACACCTTC. Its protein product is CASSQDWRNYGYTF.

J is TRBJ2-1 and V is TRBV15, with 8 bases fitting TRBD2. The germline V gene encodes CDR1 LNHNV and CDR2 YYDKDF (reference sequence). V shed 1 base, J shed 5 bases, and the junction held 10 bases outside the gene matches. The CDR3 length is 17 residues. In DNA form, the CDR3 reads TGTGCCACCAGCAGAGTTTCCGCGGGGGGTATGCACAATGAGCAGTTCTTC. This encodes CATSRVSAGGMHNEQFF.

This sequence joins TRBV7-9 and TRBJ2-1; 8 bases map to TRBD2. The CDR3 is 15 residues long. J gave up 4 bases and V 7 bases, and 9 bases lay outside the gene matches. CDR1 SEHNR and CDR2 FQNEAQ come from the germline V gene (reference sequence). The CDR3 region is CASTLSGTHYNEQFF. The CDR3 DNA is TGTGCCAGCACCCTTAGCGGGACCCATTACAATGAGCAGTTCTTC. Complete variable domain (other parts from reference TRBV7-9 and TRBJ2-1): DTGVSQNPRHKITKRGQNVTFRCDPISEHNRLYWYRQTLGQGPEFLTYFQNEAQLEKSRLLSDRFSAERPKGSFSTLEIQRTEQGDSAMYLCASTLSGTHYNEQFFGPGTRLTVL.

The chain couples TRBV7-9 to TRBJ1-6; 7 bases are shared with TRBD1. This CDR3 contains 14 residues. Trimming cost V 7 bases and J 6 bases; bases outside gene matches: 6. Germline CDR1 is SEHNR and CDR2 is FQNEAQ (reference sequence). The CDR3 here is CASTGAGGNSPLHF. Here the CDR3 DNA reads TGTGCCAGCACTGGGGCAGGGGGTAATTCACCCCTCCACTTT.

The chain combines TRBV6-5 with TRBJ2-2; 9 nucleotides agree with TRBD1. There are 15 residues in the CDR3. The J segment lost 7 bases and the V segment lost 6 bases, leaving 9 bases of the junction unmatched. Germline V lookup: CDR1 MNHEY, CDR2 SVGAGI. CDR3 amino acids: CASRVLTGGGGELFF. CDR3 coding DNA: TGTGCCAGCAGAGTCCTGACAGGGGGTGGCGGGGAGCTGTTTTTT.